This is a list of T cell receptor beta chains from one sample in a study of blood T cell repertoires in COVID-19. The repertoire was sequenced with immunoSEQ multiplex PCR; TCRdb's copy has only in-frame clones and lacks some. The table shows roughly 79,000 clones, with approximately 90% occurring only once. Sequencing used peripheral blood. Receptors were obtained from a man in his fifties or sixties with active COVID-19. Each CDR3 is given with its conserved first and last residue. A D gene is named only where the DNA matches it firmly. Expanded clones are given a class, and other clones once, few, many or no size at all.

cdr3_nt cdr3_aa v_call d_call clone_size j_call cdr3_length
TGTGCCAGCAGCGTAGGACAGGGCCAAGAGACCCAGTACTTC CASSVGQGQETQYF TRBV9 TRBD1 NA TRBJ2-5 14
TGTGCCAGCAGCACACGACGGGGCTACGAGCAGTACTTC CASSTRRGYEQYF TRBV3-1/TRBV3-2 NA NA TRBJ2-7 13
TGTGCCAGCAGCTTTGGACTAGCGGGAAGGGGGGCCAAAAACATTCAGTACTTC CASSFGLAGRGAKNIQYF TRBV5-5 TRBD2 once TRBJ2-4 18
TGTGCCAGCAGCGCCAGGGGGAACGATAGCAATCAGCCCCAGCATTTT CASSARGNDSNQPQHF TRBV21-1 NA NA TRBJ1-5 16
TGTGCCAGTAGTGGGCTCAATCAGCCCCAGCATTTT CASSGLNQPQHF TRBV19 NA few TRBJ1-5 12
TGTGCCTGGAGTGTTGCAGGGGTGGGTCAGCCCCAGCATTTT CAWSVAGVGQPQHF TRBV30 NA NA TRBJ1-5 14
TGTGCCTGGACCCCCGGACAGGGAGACTACACCTTC CAWTPGQGDYTF TRBV30 TRBD1 NA TRBJ1-2 12
TGTGCCACCAGTTCGGACTCGACAGATACGCAGTATTTT CATSSDSTDTQYF TRBV24-1 NA NA TRBJ2-3 13
TGTGCCGGGAATCAGGGGGCGCTTGAAGAGACCCAGTACTTC CAGNQGALEETQYF TRBV2 TRBD1 NA TRBJ2-5 14
TGTGCCAGCAGCTTAGGGACTAGCGTGTACAATGAGCAGTTCTTC CASSLGTSVYNEQFF TRBV5-6 TRBD2 NA TRBJ2-1 15